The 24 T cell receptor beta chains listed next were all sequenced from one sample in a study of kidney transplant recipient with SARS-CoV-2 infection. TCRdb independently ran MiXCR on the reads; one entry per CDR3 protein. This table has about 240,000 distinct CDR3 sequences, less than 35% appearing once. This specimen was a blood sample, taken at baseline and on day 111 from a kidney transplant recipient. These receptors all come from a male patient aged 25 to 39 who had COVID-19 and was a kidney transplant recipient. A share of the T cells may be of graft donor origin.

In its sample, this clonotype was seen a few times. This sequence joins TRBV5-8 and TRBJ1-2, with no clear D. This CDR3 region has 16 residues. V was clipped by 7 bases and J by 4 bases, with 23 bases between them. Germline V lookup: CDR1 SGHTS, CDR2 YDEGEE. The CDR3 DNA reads TGTGCCAGCTGTGTGTATCATCCACGAAAGACCTATGGCTACACCTTC. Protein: CASCVYHPRKTYGYTF.

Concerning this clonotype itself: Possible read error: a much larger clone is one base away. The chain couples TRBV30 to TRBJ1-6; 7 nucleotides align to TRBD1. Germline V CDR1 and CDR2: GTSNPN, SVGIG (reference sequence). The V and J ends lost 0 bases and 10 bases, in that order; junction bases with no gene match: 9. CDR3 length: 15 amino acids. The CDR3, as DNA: TGTGCCTGGAGTGTAAGAGGGACAGAGGGCTCACCCCTCCACTTT. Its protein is CAWSVRGTEGSPLHF.

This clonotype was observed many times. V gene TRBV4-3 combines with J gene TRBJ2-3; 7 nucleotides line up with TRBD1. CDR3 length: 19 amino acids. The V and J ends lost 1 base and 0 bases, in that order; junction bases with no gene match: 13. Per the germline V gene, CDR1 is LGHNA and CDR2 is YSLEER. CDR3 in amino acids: CASSQATGTEPRSTDTQYF. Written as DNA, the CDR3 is TGCGCCAGCAGCCAAGCCACCGGGACAGAGCCCCGTAGCACAGATACGCAGTATTTT.

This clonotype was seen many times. The CDR3, as DNA: TGTGCCAGCAGTTTTCATCGATCCTATGAGCAGTTCTTC. Amino acids: CASSFHRSYEQFF. The chain carries TRBV12-3 or TRBV12-4 and TRBJ2-1; no reliable D call. The length of the CDR3 is 13 residues. Trimming took off 3 bases at V and 8 bases at J, with 11 bases between the two ends.

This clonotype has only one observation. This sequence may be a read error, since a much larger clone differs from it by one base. Here the CDR3 reads CSVEGVSLPEKLFF. Written as DNA, the CDR3 is TGCAGCGTTGAAGGGGTCTCCCTTCCTGAAAAACTGTTTTTT. The V and J genes are TRBV29-1 and TRBJ1-4; D gene uncertain. The length of the CDR3 is 14 residues. From germline, CDR1 is SQVTM and CDR2 ANQGSEA. With 1 base removed from V and 7 bases from J, the gap between germline ends came to 13 bases.

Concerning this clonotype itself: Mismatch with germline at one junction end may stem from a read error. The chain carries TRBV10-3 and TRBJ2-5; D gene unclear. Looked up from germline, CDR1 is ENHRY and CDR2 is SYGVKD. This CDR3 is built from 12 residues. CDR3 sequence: CAISGLGETQYF. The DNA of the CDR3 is TGTGCTATCAGTGGCCTGGGGGAGACCCAGTACTTC.

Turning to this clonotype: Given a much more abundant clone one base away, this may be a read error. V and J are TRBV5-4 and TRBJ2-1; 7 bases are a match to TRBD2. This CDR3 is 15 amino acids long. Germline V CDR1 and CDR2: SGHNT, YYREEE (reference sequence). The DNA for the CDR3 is TGTGCCAGCAGCCCTCGGGCGGGAGAGTACAATGGGCAGTTCTTC. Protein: CASSPRAGEYNGQFF.

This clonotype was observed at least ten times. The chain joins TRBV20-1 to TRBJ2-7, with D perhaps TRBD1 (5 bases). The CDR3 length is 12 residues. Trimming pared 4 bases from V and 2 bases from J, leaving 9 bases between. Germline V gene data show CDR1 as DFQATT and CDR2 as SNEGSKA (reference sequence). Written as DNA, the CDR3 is TGCAGTGCTAACAGGCAGACCTACGAGCAGTACTTC. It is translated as CSANRQTYEQYF.

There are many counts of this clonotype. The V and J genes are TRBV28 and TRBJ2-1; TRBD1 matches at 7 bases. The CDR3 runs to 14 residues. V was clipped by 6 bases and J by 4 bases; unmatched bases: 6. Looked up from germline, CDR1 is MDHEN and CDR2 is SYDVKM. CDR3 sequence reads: CASSPGTVYNEQFF. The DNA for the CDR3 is TGTGCCAGCAGCCCCGGGACAGTTTACAATGAGCAGTTCTTC.

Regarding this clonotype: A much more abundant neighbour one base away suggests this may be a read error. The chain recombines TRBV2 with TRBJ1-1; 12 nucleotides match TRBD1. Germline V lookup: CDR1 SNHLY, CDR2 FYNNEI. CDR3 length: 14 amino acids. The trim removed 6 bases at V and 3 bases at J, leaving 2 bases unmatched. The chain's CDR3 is CASRGTGGHTEAFF. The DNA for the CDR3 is TGTGCCAGCAGGGGGACAGGGGGCCACACTGAAGCTTTCTTT. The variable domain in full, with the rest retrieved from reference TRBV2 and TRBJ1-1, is EPEVTQTPSHQVTQMGQEVILRCVPISNHLYFYWYRQILGQKVEFLVSFYNNEISEKSEIFDDQFSVERPDGSNFTLKIRSTKLEDSAMYFCASRGTGGHTEAFFGQGTRLTVV.

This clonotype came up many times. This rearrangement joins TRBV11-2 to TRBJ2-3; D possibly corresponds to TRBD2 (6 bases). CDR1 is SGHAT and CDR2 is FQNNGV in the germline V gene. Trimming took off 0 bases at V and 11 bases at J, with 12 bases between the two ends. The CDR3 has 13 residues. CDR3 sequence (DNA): TGTGCCAGCAGCTTAGACAGACTAGTGGGGCAGTATTTT. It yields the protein CASSLDRLVGQYF. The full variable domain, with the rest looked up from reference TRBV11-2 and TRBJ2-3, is EAGVAQSPRYKIIEKRQSVAFWCNPISGHATLYWYQQILGQGPKLLIQFQNNGVVDDSQLPKDRFSAERLKGVDSTLKIQPAKLEDSAVYLCASSLDRLVGQYFGPGTRLTVL.

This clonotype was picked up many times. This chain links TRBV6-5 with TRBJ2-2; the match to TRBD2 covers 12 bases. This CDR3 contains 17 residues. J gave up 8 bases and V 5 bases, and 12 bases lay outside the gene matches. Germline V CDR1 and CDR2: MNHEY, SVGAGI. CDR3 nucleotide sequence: TGTGCCAGCAGTGGAGGGGCTAGCGGGAGGGTTAGAGGGGAGCTGTTTTTT. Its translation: CASSGGASGRVRGELFF.

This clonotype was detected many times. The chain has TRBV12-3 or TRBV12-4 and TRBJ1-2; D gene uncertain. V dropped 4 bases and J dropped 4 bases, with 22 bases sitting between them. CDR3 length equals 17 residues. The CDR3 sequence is CASSSDYTAGKTYGYTF. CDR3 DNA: TGTGCCAGCAGTTCTGACTACACAGCAGGAAAGACCTATGGCTACACCTTC.

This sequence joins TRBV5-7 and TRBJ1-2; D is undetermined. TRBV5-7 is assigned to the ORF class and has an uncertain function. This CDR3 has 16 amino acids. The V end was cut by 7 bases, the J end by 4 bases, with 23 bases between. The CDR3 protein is CASDFCLAWKTYGYTF. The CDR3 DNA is TGTGCCAGCGATTTCTGTCTTGCGTGGAAGACCTATGGCTACACCTTC.

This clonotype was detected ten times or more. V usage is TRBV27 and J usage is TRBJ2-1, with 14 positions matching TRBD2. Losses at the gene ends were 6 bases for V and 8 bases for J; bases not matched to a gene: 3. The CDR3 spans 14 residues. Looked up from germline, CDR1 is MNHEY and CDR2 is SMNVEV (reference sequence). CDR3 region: CASSRTSGRYEQFF. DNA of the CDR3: TGTGCCAGCAGCCGGACTAGCGGGAGGTATGAGCAGTTCTTC.

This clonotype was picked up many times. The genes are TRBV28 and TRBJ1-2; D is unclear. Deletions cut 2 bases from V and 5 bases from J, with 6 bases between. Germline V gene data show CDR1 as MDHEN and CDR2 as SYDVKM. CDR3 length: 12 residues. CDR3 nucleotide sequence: TGTGCCAGCAGTTTAATGGGTTATGGCTACACCTTC. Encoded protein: CASSLMGYGYTF.

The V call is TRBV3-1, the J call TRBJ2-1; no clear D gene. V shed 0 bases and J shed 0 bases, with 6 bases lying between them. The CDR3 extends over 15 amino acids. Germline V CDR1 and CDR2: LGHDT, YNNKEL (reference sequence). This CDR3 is CASSQDTNSYNEQFF. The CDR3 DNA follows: TGTGCCAGCAGCCAAGATACTAACTCCTACAATGAGCAGTTCTTC.

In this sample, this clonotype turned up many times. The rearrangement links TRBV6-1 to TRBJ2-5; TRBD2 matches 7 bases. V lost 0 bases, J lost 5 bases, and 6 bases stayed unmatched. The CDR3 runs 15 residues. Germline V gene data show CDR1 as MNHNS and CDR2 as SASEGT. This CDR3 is CASSEAWEGSETQYF. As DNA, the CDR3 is TGTGCCAGCAGTGAAGCGTGGGAGGGTAGCGAGACCCAGTACTTC.

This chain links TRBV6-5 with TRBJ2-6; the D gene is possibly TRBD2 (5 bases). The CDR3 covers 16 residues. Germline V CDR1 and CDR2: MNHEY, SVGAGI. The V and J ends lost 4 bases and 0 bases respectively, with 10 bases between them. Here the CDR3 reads CASSSGLISGANVLTF. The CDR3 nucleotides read TGTGCCAGCAGTTCGGGGTTGATCTCTGGGGCCAACGTCCTGACTTTC.

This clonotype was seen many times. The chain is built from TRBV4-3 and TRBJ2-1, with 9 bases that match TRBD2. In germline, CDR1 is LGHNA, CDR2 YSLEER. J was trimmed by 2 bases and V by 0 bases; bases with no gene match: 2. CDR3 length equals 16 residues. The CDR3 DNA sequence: TGCGCCAGCAGCCAAGATTCTAGCGGGGCCTACAATGAGCAGTTCTTC. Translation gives CASSQDSSGAYNEQFF.

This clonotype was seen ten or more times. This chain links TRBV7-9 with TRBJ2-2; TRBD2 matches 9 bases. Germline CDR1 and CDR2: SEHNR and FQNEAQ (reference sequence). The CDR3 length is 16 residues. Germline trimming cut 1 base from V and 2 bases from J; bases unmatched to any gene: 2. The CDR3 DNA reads TGTGCCAGCAGCTTAGACCTAGCGGGAAACACCGGGGAGCTGTTTTTT. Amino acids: CASSLDLAGNTGELFF. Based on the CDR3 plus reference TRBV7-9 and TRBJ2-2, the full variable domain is DTGVSQNPRHKITKRGQNVTFRCDPISEHNRLYWYRQTLGQGPEFLTYFQNEAQLEKSRLLSDRFSAERPKGSFSTLEIQRTEQGDSAMYLCASSLDLAGNTGELFFGEGSRLTVL.

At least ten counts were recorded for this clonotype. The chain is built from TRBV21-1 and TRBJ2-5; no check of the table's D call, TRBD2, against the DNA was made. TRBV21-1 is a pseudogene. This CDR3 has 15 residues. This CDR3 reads CASSTSYTFSETQYF. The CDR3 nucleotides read TGTGCCAGCAGTACTAGCTACACTTTCTCTGAGACCCAGTACTTC.

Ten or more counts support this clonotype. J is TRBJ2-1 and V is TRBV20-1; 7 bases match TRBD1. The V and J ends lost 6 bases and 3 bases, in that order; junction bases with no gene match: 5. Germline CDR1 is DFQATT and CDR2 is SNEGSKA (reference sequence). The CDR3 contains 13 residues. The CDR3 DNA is TGCAGTGCCCCACAGGGGTACTACAATGAGCAGTTCTTC. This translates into CSAPQGYYNEQFF.

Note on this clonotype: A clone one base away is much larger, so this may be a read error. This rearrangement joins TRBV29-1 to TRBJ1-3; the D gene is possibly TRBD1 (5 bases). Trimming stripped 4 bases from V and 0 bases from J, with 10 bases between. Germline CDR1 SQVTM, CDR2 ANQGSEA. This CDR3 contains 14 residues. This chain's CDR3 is CSVVTAGSGNTIYF. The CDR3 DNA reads TGCAGCGTTGTGACAGCCGGCTCTGGAAACACCATATATTTT.